This entry lists 16 T cell receptor beta chains sequenced from one sample in a study of blood T cell repertoires in COVID-19. Data came from immunoSEQ multiplex PCR; TCRdb stores just in-frame clones and leaves some out. Of roughly 80,000 clones in the sample, roughly 88% are singletons; the top ten hold approximately 6.3%. Sample: peripheral blood. The origin of the receptors is a middle-aged man with active COVID-19.

As regards this clone: Additional DNA sequences in this sample encode the identical CDR3. This sequence joins TRBV18 and TRBJ2-7; TRBD1 matches at 9 bases. The ends lost 6 bases at V and 2 bases at J; junction bases unmatched: 5. Germline V lookup: CDR1 KGHSH, CDR2 LQKENI. The CDR3 covers 14 residues. CDR3 region: CASSPGTGTYEQYF. As DNA, the CDR3 is TGTGCCAGCTCGCCCGGGACAGGGACCTACGAGCAGTACTTC.

J is TRBJ1-5 and V is TRBV2; TRBD1 matches at 7 bases. The V gene end was trimmed by 6 bases and the J gene end by 4 bases; junction bases not matched to a gene: 6. The CDR3 extends over 14 amino acids. The germline CDR1 and CDR2 sequences are SNHLY and FYNNEI. The CDR3 is CASRPRTGNQPQHF. CDR3 nucleotides: TGTGCCAGCAGACCCCGGACAGGTAATCAGCCCCAGCATTTT.

This sequence joins TRBV28 and TRBJ1-2; the D is unclear. The CDR3 is 13 residues long. Trimming left V 2 bases short and J 7 bases short, with 11 bases between. Germline CDR1 reads MDHEN; CDR2 reads SYDVKM. The CDR3 coding sequence is TGTGCCAGCAGTTTAGGGCTTAATCTTGGCTACACCTTC. This gives the protein CASSLGLNLGYTF.

The chain employs TRBV5-8 and TRBJ2-7; a possible D gene is TRBD1 (6 bases). The ends were cut back, 2 bases at V and 1 base at J, with 10 bases in the middle. The CDR3 consists of 14 residues. Germline assignment: CDR1 SGHTS and CDR2 YDEGEE. CDR3 bases: TGTGCCAGCAGCTTTGGCGGACAGTCCTACGAGCAGTACTTC. It is translated as CASSFGGQSYEQYF.

This chain connects TRBV7-2 to TRBJ1-3, with D unresolved. Trimming cost V 1 base and J 5 bases, with 24 bases left between them. The CDR3 runs to 19 residues. Per the germline V gene, CDR1 is SGHTA and CDR2 is FQGNSA. The CDR3 spells CASSLGLGRRVRERNTIYF. The CDR3 DNA reads TGTGCCAGCAGCTTAGGTCTAGGTAGGAGGGTTAGAGAAAGAAACACCATATATTTT.

The chain combines TRBV2 with TRBJ2-2; D uncertain. In germline, CDR1 is SNHLY, CDR2 FYNNEI. Trimming removed 5 bases at V and 6 bases at J, with 10 bases between. The CDR3 spans 13 residues. The CDR3, as DNA: TGTGCCAGCAGTTCTAATCCCGCCGGGGAGCTGTTTTTT. Translating it yields CASSSNPAGELFF.

The chain joins TRBV20-1 to TRBJ2-3; unclear D gene. The CDR3 has 14 residues. CDR1 is DFQATT, CDR2 SNEGSKA, per germline (reference sequence). With 3 bases removed from V and 3 bases from J, the gap between germline ends came to 13 bases. This chain's CDR3 is CSASPLKRTDTQYF. CDR3 bases: TGCAGTGCTAGTCCCCTAAAACGGACAGATACGCAGTATTTT.

The chain links TRBV5-1 to TRBJ1-1; 10 nucleotides line up with TRBD1. Trimming cost V 4 bases and J 5 bases; bases outside gene matches: 8. The CDR3 has 15 residues. Per germline, CDR1 SGHRS and CDR2 YFSETQ. CDR3 in DNA: TGCGCCAGCAGCAAAATGACAGGGGGCAATACTGAAGCTTTCTTT. It codes for CASSKMTGGNTEAFF.

The chain recombines TRBV19 with TRBJ2-3; tentatively, D is TRBD1 (6 bases). V was pared by 1 base and J by 5 bases, with 10 bases between. Germline CDR1 LNHDA, CDR2 SQIVND (reference sequence). There are 14 residues in the CDR3. In DNA form, the CDR3 reads TGTGCCAGTAGTATAGGACAGGCAGGAGATACGCAGTATTTT. This encodes CASSIGQAGDTQYF.

This clone was observed once. This chain links TRBV5-1 with TRBJ2-6; perhaps TRBD1 as D (6 bases). The germline V and J ends were trimmed by 6 bases and 4 bases, with 17 bases remaining between them. This CDR3 has 16 amino acids. Germline CDR1 and CDR2: SGHRS and YFSETQ. The CDR3 is CASMDRPLGGANVLTF. CDR3 DNA sequence: TGCGCCAGCATGGACAGACCACTCGGGGGGGCCAACGTCCTGACTTTC.

This clone occurred a few times. The J gene is TRBJ1-6, the V gene TRBV4-3, with D possibly TRBD1 on 5 matching bases. The V gene lost 5 bases and the J gene lost 9 bases, with 17 bases spanning the gap. This CDR3 has 15 residues. Germline V gene lookup returns CDR1 LGHNA and CDR2 YSLEER. The CDR3 DNA is TGCGCCAGCAGCAAAGGGGAGGGGCCGGGTTCACCCCTCCACTTT. Its translation: CASSKGEGPGSPLHF.

This chain uses TRBV5-1 with TRBJ1-2, with TRBD1 as a possible D gene (5 bases). CDR3 size: 13 residues. Germline V gene sequence: CDR1 SGHRS, CDR2 YFSETQ. The germline V and J ends were trimmed by 3 bases and 3 bases, with 9 bases remaining between them. The CDR3 protein is CASSSAGDYGYTF. In DNA form, the CDR3 reads TGCGCCAGCAGCTCGGCGGGGGACTATGGCTACACCTTC.

This sequence joins TRBV10-3 and TRBJ1-1; D might be TRBD1 (5 bases). Germline CDR1 and CDR2: ENHRY and SYGVKD. The CDR3 spans 15 residues. Trimming stripped 3 bases from V and 2 bases from J, with 13 bases between. CDR3 residues: CAISEWGGVNTEAFF. The CDR3 coding sequence is TGTGCCATCAGTGAATGGGGAGGGGTAAACACTGAAGCTTTCTTT.

The chain is built from TRBV7-8 and TRBJ1-4; tentative D call: TRBD1 (6 bases). Trimming shortened V by 1 base and J by 15 bases, and 15 bases separated the two germline ends. Per the germline V gene, CDR1 is SGHVS and CDR2 is FQNEAQ. The CDR3 contains 13 residues. CDR3 DNA: TGTGCCAGCAGCTTAGATGGGTGGGGGCTCGTGTTTTTT. Translation: CASSLDGWGLVFF.

The V call is TRBV4-2, the J call TRBJ1-5; 8 bases are shared with TRBD1. CDR3 size: 16 residues. CDR1 is LGHNA, CDR2 YNFKEQ, per germline. Losses at the gene ends were 0 bases for V and 6 bases for J; bases not matched to a gene: 7. CDR3 coding DNA: TGTGCCAGCAGCCAAGACCAGGACAGGGTGGGTCAGCCCCAGCATTTT. Translation gives CASSQDQDRVGQPQHF.

CDR3 DNA sequence: TGCGCCAGCAGCCAAGAGGCAGGGGCTAGAGAGCAGTTCTTC. Its protein is CASSQEAGAREQFF. The gene calls are TRBV4-3 and TRBJ2-1, with D maybe TRBD1 (6 bases). Germline V lookup: CDR1 LGHNA, CDR2 YSLEER. This CDR3 is built from 14 residues. Deletions cut 0 bases from V and 10 bases from J, with 13 bases between.